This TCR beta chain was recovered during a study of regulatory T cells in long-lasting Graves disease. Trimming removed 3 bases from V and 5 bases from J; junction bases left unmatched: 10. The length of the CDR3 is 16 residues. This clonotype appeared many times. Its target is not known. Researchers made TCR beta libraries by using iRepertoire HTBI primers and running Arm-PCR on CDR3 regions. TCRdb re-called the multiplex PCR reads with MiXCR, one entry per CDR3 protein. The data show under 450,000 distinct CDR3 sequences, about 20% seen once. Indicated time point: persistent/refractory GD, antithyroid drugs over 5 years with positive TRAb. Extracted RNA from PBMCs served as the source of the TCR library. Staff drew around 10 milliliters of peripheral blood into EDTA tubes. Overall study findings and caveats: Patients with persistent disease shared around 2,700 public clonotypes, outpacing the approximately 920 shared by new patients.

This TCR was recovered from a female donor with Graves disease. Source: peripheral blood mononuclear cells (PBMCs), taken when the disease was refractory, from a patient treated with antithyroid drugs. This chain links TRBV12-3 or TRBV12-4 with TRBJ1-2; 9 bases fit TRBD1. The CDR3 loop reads CASSLGQGTLRYGYTF. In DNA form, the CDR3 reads TGTGCCAGCAGTTTGGGACAGGGAACTCTTCGTTATGGCTACACCTTC.